The entry below gives a single T cell receptor beta chain sequence along with its context. The source of the sample is a study of blood T cell repertoires in COVID-19. Whole-study context: Sources were T cells, B-cell-depleted T cells, or PBMCs; the material itself was cDNA or gDNA.

Sequencing was performed with immunoSEQ multiplex PCR; in TCRdb, only in-frame clones are kept and a portion is missing. Seen here are some 99,000 clones, 80% observed once, and the top ten hold around 4.7%. The junction had 11 bases not matched to a gene; V was cut back by 10 bases and J by 10 bases. Germline V gene data show CDR1 as MDHEN and CDR2 as SYDVKM. The CDR3 consists of 13 residues. The TCR sequence derives from a human donor in a cohort sampled during active or convalescent COVID-19. The sequenced sample was peripheral blood. This chain connects TRBV28 to TRBJ1-4; 8 bases align to TRBD1. CDR3 in amino acids: CAIPDRGGGKLFF. The CDR3 region has the DNA TGTGCCATACCCGACAGGGGTGGAGGAAAACTGTTTTTT.